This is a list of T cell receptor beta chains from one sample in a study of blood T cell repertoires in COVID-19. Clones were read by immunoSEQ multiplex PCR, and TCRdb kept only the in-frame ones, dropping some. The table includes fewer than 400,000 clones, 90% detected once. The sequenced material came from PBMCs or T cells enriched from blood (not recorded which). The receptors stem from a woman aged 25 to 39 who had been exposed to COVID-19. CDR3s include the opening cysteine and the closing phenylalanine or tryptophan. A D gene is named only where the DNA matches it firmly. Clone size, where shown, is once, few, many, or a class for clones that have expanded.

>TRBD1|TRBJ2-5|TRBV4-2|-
TGTGCCAGCAGCCAAGTGGGGTCAGGGGGCCAAGAGACCCAGTACTTC
CASSQVGSGGQETQYF
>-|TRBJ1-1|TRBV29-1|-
TGCAGCGTTGAGAACAGGGTAGTCACTGAAGCTTTCTTT
CSVENRVVTEAFF
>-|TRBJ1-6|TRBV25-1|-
TGTGCCAGCAGTGAATCAGGGAATTCACCCCTCCACTTT
CASSESGNSPLHF
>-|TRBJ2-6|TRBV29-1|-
TGCAGCGTTGGTGGGGCTCCCGGGGCCAACGTCCTGACTTTC
CSVGGAPGANVLTF
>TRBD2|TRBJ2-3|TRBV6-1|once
TGTGCCAGCAGTGAACAACGCGGGGGGTTCACAGATACGCAGTATTTT
CASSEQRGGFTDTQYF
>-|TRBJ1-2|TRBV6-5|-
TGTGCCAGCAGTTACTCGTACAGAGACTATGGCTACACCTTC
CASSYSYRDYGYTF
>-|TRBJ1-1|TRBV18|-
TGTGCCAGCTCACCAAGGCAGGACACTGAAGCTTTCTTT
CASSPRQDTEAFF
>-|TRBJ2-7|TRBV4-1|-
TGCGCCAGCAGCCCACGTCCCAGGCAGGGGAGATTCTACGAGCAGTACTTC
CASSPRPRQGRFYEQYF
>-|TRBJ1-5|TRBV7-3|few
TGTGCCAGCAGCTTAATGGGCGATCAGCCCCAGCATTTT
CASSLMGDQPQHF
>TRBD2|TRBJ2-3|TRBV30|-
TGTGCCCAAAGCGGGGGGCACACAGATACGCAGTATTTT
CAQSGGHTDTQYF
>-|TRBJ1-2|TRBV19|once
TGTGCCAGTAGTATTACCCGCCTATCGGGCTACACCTTC
CASSITRLSGYTF
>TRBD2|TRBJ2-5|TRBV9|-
TGTGCCAGCAGCGTATCTAGCGGGCTATTTGAGACCCAGTACTTC
CASSVSSGLFETQYF
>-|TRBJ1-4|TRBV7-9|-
TGTGCCAGCAGCCAAATGAATGAAAAACTGTTTTTT
CASSQMNEKLFF
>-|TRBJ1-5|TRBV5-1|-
TGCGCCAGCAGCGGAGGGAACAATCAGCCCCAGCATTTT
CASSGGNNQPQHF
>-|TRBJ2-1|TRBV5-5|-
TGTGCCAGCAGCTTAGTCTCACAGATTTACAATGAGCAGTTCTTC
CASSLVSQIYNEQFF
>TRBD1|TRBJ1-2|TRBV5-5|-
TGTGCCAGCAGCTGGGGGACAGGGATAGACTATGGCTACACCTTC
CASSWGTGIDYGYTF
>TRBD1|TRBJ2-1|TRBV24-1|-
TGTGCCACCAGTGAACAAAACAGGGGCACCTACAATGAGCAGTTCTTC
CATSEQNRGTYNEQFF
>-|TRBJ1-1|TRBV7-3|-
TGTGCCAGCAGCTTAATCTACGGGGGTAGAGACACTGAAGCTTTCTTT
CASSLIYGGRDTEAFF
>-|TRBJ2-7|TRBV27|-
TGTGCCAGCAGTCCCACCGGGGGAGTCACCCACGAGCAGTACTTC
CASSPTGGVTHEQYF
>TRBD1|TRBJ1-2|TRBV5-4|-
TGTGCCAGCAGCGAGAGACAGGGCCTCTATGGCTACACCTTC
CASSERQGLYGYTF